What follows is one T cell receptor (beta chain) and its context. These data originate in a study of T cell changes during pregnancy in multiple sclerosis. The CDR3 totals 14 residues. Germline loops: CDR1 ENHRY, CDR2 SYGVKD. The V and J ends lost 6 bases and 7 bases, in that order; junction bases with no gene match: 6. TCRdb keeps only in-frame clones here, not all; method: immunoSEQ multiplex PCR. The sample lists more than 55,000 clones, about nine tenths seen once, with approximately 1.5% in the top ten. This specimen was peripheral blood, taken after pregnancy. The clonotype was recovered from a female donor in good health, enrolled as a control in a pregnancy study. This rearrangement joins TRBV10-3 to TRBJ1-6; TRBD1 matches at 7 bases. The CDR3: CAIRKTGTNSPLHF. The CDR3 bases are TGTGCCATCAGGAAGACAGGGACGAATTCACCCCTCCACTTT.